Presented here are 32 T cell receptor beta chains from one specimen sequenced in a study of blood T cell repertoires in COVID-19. Some clones are missing from TCRdb's copy, which holds only in-frame ones; the method was immunoSEQ multiplex PCR. The sample contains under 300,000 clones, more than 60% of which appear only once. Sequencing used peripheral blood. The origin of the receptors is a woman between 40 and 55 years old with active or convalescent COVID-19.

The J gene is TRBJ2-3, the V gene TRBV29-1, with TRBD2 matching 7 bases. V was pared by 8 bases and J by 3 bases, with 14 bases of the junction left unmatched. Germline CDR1 and CDR2: SQVTM and ANQGSEA. This CDR3 has 15 amino acids. CDR3 nucleotides: TGCAGCACCCGCGAGCGGGGCGGACGGACAGATACGCAGTATTTT. It codes for CSTRERGGRTDTQYF.

Details on this clone: The junction does not match germline at one end; this may be a read error. The rearrangement uses TRBV2 and TRBJ2-7; TRBD2 is a possible D gene (6 bases). This CDR3 is 14 amino acids long. In germline, CDR1 is SNHLY, CDR2 FYNNEI. The CDR3 region is CASREGGDSYEQYF. The CDR3 DNA reads TGTGCCAGCAGAGAAGGCGGGGACTCCTACGAGCAGTACTTC.

The sample holds many counts of this clone. The chain combines TRBV6-6 with TRBJ1-2; D is unclear. Germline assignment: CDR1 MNHNY and CDR2 SVGAGI (reference sequence). The V end lost 0 bases, the J end lost 2 bases, and 13 bases lay between the germline ends. CDR3 length: 16 amino acids. The CDR3 DNA reads TGTGCCAGCAGTTACTCAGCCGGGGAGGCGAACTATGGCTACACCTTC. It specifies CASSYSAGEANYGYTF.

The V call is TRBV19, the J call TRBJ1-5, with 7 bases matching TRBD1. This CDR3 comprises 17 residues. V was pared by 5 bases and J by 4 bases, with 14 bases of the junction left unmatched. Germline assignment: CDR1 LNHDA and CDR2 SQIVND (reference sequence). The CDR3, as DNA: TGTGCCAGTAGTCCTGACAGGGAGCAAGTCTGGAATCAGCCCCAGCATTTT. Encoded protein: CASSPDREQVWNQPQHF.

The V and J genes are TRBV7-9 and TRBJ2-1; a possible D gene is TRBD2 (6 bases). The CDR3 is 11 amino acids. Trimming removed 5 bases at V and 9 bases at J, with 8 bases between. CDR1 SEHNR and CDR2 FQNEAQ come from the germline V gene (reference sequence). The CDR3: CASSILAEQFF. CDR3 bases: TGTGCCAGCAGCATACTAGCTGAGCAGTTCTTC.

The chain employs TRBV6-1 and TRBJ2-7; D is perhaps TRBD1 (5 bases). The CDR3 extends over 15 amino acids. Germline V gives CDR1 MNHNS, CDR2 SASEGT. V was shortened by 1 base and J by 0 bases, with 10 bases between the two germline ends. CDR3: CASSEEGFISYEQYF. The CDR3 DNA follows: TGTGCCAGCAGTGAAGAGGGGTTTATCTCCTACGAGCAGTACTTC.

This chain uses TRBV5-4 with TRBJ2-7, with 8 bases fitting TRBD1. The CDR3 length is 14 residues. Germline V gives CDR1 SGHNT, CDR2 YYREEE (reference sequence). V dropped 4 bases and J dropped 5; count of bases not matched to a gene: 8. The CDR3 DNA reads TGTGCCAGCAGCCCCTGGGACAGGATCGACGAGCAGTACTTC. Translated, it gives CASSPWDRIDEQYF.

This chain's CDR3 is CSVRGRADGYTF. Here the CDR3 DNA reads TGCAGCGTCCGAGGCAGGGCCGATGGCTACACCTTC. This chain joins TRBV29-1 and TRBJ1-2, with a weak D call TRBD1 (5 bases). V was pared by 6 bases and J by 6 bases, with 14 bases between. Germline V gives CDR1 SQVTM, CDR2 ANQGSEA. The length of the CDR3 is 12 residues.

The chain joins TRBV30 to TRBJ1-1, with 7 bases identical to TRBD1. This CDR3 has 13 amino acids. V shed 3 bases, J shed 4 bases, and the junction held 5 bases outside the gene matches. The germline V gene encodes CDR1 GTSNPN and CDR2 SVGIG (reference sequence). This CDR3 is CAWRAGGVTEAFF. The CDR3 nucleotides are TGTGCCTGGAGAGCAGGGGGAGTCACTGAAGCTTTCTTT.

J is TRBJ2-2 and V is TRBV7-8; TRBD2 matches at 10 bases. V lost 1 base and J lost 6; bases outside the gene matches: 14. The CDR3 runs 19 residues. CDR1 is SGHVS and CDR2 is FQNEAQ in the germline V gene. The CDR3 DNA follows: TGTGCCAGCAGCTTAGAATTCGGGCTAGCGGGGGCCCCTCCCGGGGAGCTGTTTTTT. It encodes CASSLEFGLAGAPPGELFF.

This chain uses TRBV2 with TRBJ1-4; perhaps TRBD1 as D (6 bases). Germline V CDR1 and CDR2: SNHLY, FYNNEI. The ends were cut back, 4 bases at V and 2 bases at J, with 11 bases in the middle. This CDR3 comprises 15 residues. The CDR3 here is CASSGTRGTNEKLFF. DNA of the CDR3: TGTGCCAGCAGTGGGACCAGGGGTACTAATGAAAAACTGTTTTTT.

This chain joins TRBV7-9 and TRBJ1-2; D is uncertain. The CDR3 loop spans 14 amino acids. Germline loops: CDR1 SEHNR, CDR2 FQNEAQ (reference sequence). V was clipped by 5 bases and J by 4 bases, with 14 bases between them. CDR3 DNA sequence: TGTGCCAGCAGCCCGTCGTCCCTCTCCTATGGCTACACCTTC. Its protein is CASSPSSLSYGYTF.

A single count supports this clone. The V call is TRBV30, the J call TRBJ2-2, with D maybe TRBD2 (5 bases). Germline-derived CDR1 and CDR2 are GTSNPN and SVGIG (reference sequence). The CDR3 extends over 19 amino acids. Trimming removed 1 base from V and 2 bases from J, with 23 bases in between. This chain's CDR3 is CAWSAPPPEGGLNTGELFF. The CDR3 region has the DNA TGTGCCTGGAGTGCCCCGCCACCCGAGGGTGGGCTCAACACCGGGGAGCTGTTTTTT.

The chain couples TRBV28 to TRBJ2-3; 8 nucleotides agree with TRBD2. Germline CDR1 and CDR2: MDHEN and SYDVKM. The CDR3 has 16 amino acids. Trimming at V came to 6 bases and at J to 1 base, leaving 9 bases not matched to a gene. The CDR3 DNA reads TGTGCCAGCAGGAGGAGCGGGGGACTCCGCACAGATACGCAGTATTTT. Its translation: CASRRSGGLRTDTQYF.

The chain has TRBV30 and TRBJ1-4; 9 bases are shared with TRBD1. This CDR3 has 15 residues. Germline trimming cut 0 bases from V and 4 bases from J; bases unmatched to any gene: 3. Germline V gives CDR1 GTSNPN, CDR2 SVGIG (reference sequence). CDR3 coding DNA: TGTGCCTGGAGTGTACTGACAGGGGGTAATGAAAAACTGTTTTTT. Translated: CAWSVLTGGNEKLFF.

This clone was counted only a few times. The chain combines TRBV24-1 with TRBJ2-1; D possibly corresponds to TRBD2 (5 bases). The CDR3 totals 14 residues. Per germline, CDR1 KGHDR and CDR2 SFDVKD. Trimming removed 7 bases from V and 4 bases from J, with 13 bases in between. The CDR3 DNA is TGTGCCACCAGCTTAAGCGGAACTTACAATGAGCAGTTCTTC. Residues: CATSLSGTYNEQFF.

The rearrangement joins TRBV5-6 to TRBJ1-2, with TRBD1 as a possible D gene (5 bases). CDR1 is SGHDT, CDR2 YYEEEE, per germline. The CDR3 runs to 16 residues. Trimming stripped 3 bases from V and 5 bases from J, with 20 bases between. The CDR3 nucleotides read TGTGCCAGCAGCTCGGTGATGGAGGGAGGGGTATATGGCTACACCTTC. Amino acids: CASSSVMEGGVYGYTF.

The chain carries TRBV6-5 and TRBJ1-1; the D gene is possibly TRBD1 (6 bases). The CDR3 runs 15 residues. Germline V gene sequence: CDR1 MNHEY, CDR2 SVGAGI. With 6 bases removed from V and 0 bases from J, the gap between germline ends came to 14 bases. CDR3 in DNA: TGTGCCAGCAGATGGGAGGGGGGCGTGAACACTGAAGCTTTCTTT. It specifies CASRWEGGVNTEAFF.

The chain employs TRBV7-2 and TRBJ1-3; D remains unclear. The CDR3 is 16 residues long. Per the germline V gene, CDR1 is SGHTA and CDR2 is FQGNSA. V lost 0 bases and J 4 bases, leaving 13 bases between the germline ends. In DNA form, the CDR3 reads TGTGCCAGCAGCTTAGCCCCGGCAGGTACAGGAAACACCATATATTTT. This codes for CASSLAPAGTGNTIYF.

The rearrangement uses TRBV5-6 and TRBJ1-4, with 10 positions matching TRBD1. The CDR3 consists of 15 residues. V lost 3 bases to trimming and J lost 7 bases; unmatched junction nucleotides: 6. Germline CDR1 is SGHDT and CDR2 is YYEEEE. DNA of the CDR3: TGTGCCAGCAGCTACGACAGGGGGCGAGGTGAAAAACTGTTTTTT. This translates into CASSYDRGRGEKLFF.

The rearrangement joins TRBV28 to TRBJ2-1; 7 bases match TRBD1. The J segment lost 2 bases and the V segment lost 5 bases, leaving 3 bases of the junction unmatched. This CDR3 spans 14 amino acids. Germline V gene lookup returns CDR1 MDHEN and CDR2 SYDVKM. CDR3 sequence reads: CASSPTGAYNEQFF. The CDR3 DNA follows: TGTGCCAGCAGTCCAACAGGGGCCTACAATGAGCAGTTCTTC.

The chain combines TRBV12-5 with TRBJ2-4, with TRBD2 matching 8 bases. Germline V CDR1 and CDR2: LGHNT, FRNRAP. The CDR3 is 15 residues long. V trimming: 4 bases; J trimming: 5 bases; junction bases outside the gene matches: 7. The CDR3 DNA reads TGTGCTAGTGGTTCGGCCGGGAGGGGGGAAAACATTCAGTACTTC. This gives the protein CASGSAGRGENIQYF.

As DNA, the CDR3 is TGTGCCAGCAGCCGCGAGACAGGAGTCAACTATGGCTACACCTTC. Translating gives CASSRETGVNYGYTF. The V call is TRBV14, the J call TRBJ1-2; possible D gene TRBD1, 6 bases. CDR3 length: 15 amino acids. Looked up from germline, CDR1 is SGHDN and CDR2 is FVKESK. The germline V and J ends were trimmed by 4 bases and 2 bases, with 14 bases remaining between them.

Written as DNA, the CDR3 is TGCGCCAGCGCAGGACAGGGTTTTGGGCAAGAGACCCAGTACTTC. Protein sequence: CASAGQGFGQETQYF. This chain joins TRBV5-1 and TRBJ2-5; TRBD1 aligns across 8 bases. This CDR3 has 15 residues. Trimming at V came to 7 bases and at J to 2 bases, leaving 10 bases not matched to a gene. Germline lookup yields CDR1 SGHRS and CDR2 YFSETQ.

The chain carries TRBV19 and TRBJ1-1; 8 nucleotides line up with TRBD1. The CDR3 extends over 14 amino acids. V gave up 7 bases and J gave up 8 bases; unmatched junction bases: 12. The germline V gene has CDR1 LNHDA and CDR2 SQIVND (reference sequence). CDR3 nucleotide sequence: TGTGCCAGTACTACCCCAGGGGGCAGCTTAGAAGCTTTCTTT. It translates to CASTTPGGSLEAFF.

The chain uses TRBV5-4 and TRBJ1-1, with D possibly matching TRBD1 (6 bases). The germline gives CDR1 SGHNT, CDR2 YYREEE (reference sequence). The CDR3 is 18 residues long. V lost 4 bases and J lost 0, with 22 bases in between. The CDR3 DNA sequence: TGTGCCAGCAGCCCTGCCCAGGGGATGGTTTATGTGAACACTGAAGCTTTCTTT. Amino acids: CASSPAQGMVYVNTEAFF.

The V gene is TRBV25-1, the J gene TRBJ1-6; 12 bases match TRBD1. Trimming cost V 6 bases and J 9 bases; bases outside gene matches: 6. From germline, CDR1 is MGHDK and CDR2 SYGVNS. This CDR3 contains 15 residues. The CDR3: CASRGQGARSSPLHF. The CDR3 coding sequence is TGTGCCAGCAGGGGACAGGGGGCGCGAAGTTCACCCCTCCACTTT.

V is TRBV10-3 and J is TRBJ1-1; 8 nucleotides align to TRBD1. This CDR3 is built from 13 residues. Trimming at V came to 9 bases and at J to 0 bases, leaving 3 bases not matched to a gene. Looked up from germline, CDR1 is ENHRY and CDR2 is SYGVKD. CDR3 coding DNA: TGTGCCATAGACAGGGGCGTGAACACTGAAGCTTTCTTT. As protein: CAIDRGVNTEAFF.

The chain recombines TRBV5-1 with TRBJ2-5; 8 nucleotides align to TRBD1. Germline V gene data show CDR1 as SGHRS and CDR2 as YFSETQ. V was clipped by 6 bases and J by 2 bases; unmatched bases: 12. This CDR3 spans 16 amino acids. This chain's CDR3 is CASTLAGTGSQETQYF. The CDR3 DNA follows: TGCGCCAGCACCCTCGCCGGGACAGGTAGTCAAGAGACCCAGTACTTC.

V gene TRBV5-1 combines with J gene TRBJ2-5; D is ambiguous. CDR1 is SGHRS and CDR2 is YFSETQ in the germline V gene. The ends were cut back, 6 bases at V and 2 bases at J, with 5 bases in the middle. The CDR3 has 11 amino acids. This CDR3 is CASTQQETQYF. The CDR3 bases are TGCGCCAGCACCCAACAAGAGACCCAGTACTTC.

The J gene is TRBJ1-6, the V gene TRBV3-1 (or the pseudogene TRBV3-2); a weak D match, TRBD1 (6 bases). Trimming left V 3 bases short and J 10 bases short, with 19 bases between. From germline, CDR1 is LGHDT and CDR2 YNNKEL (reference sequence). This CDR3 spans 16 amino acids. The CDR3 DNA reads as TGTGCCAGCAGCCATACTCCTGCAGGGACAAGCTCACCCCTCCACTTT. Translated: CASSHTPAGTSSPLHF.

This clone was counted a few times. The genes are TRBV5-1 and TRBJ2-1, with a weak D call TRBD1 (6 bases). Trimming cost V 4 bases and J 5 bases, with 19 bases left between them. CDR1 and CDR2 (germline): SGHRS, YFSETQ. The CDR3 is 16 amino acids. The CDR3 loop is CASSRIYTGPDNEQFF. As DNA, the CDR3 is TGCGCCAGCAGCCGTATCTACACAGGGCCGGACAATGAGCAGTTCTTC.